Listed below are T cell receptor beta chains from one sample, sequenced in a study of cytomegalovirus exposure and HLA in healthy donors. Some clones are missing from TCRdb's copy, which holds only in-frame ones; the method was immunoSEQ multiplex PCR. This specimen shows roughly 60,000 clones; the ten leading clones hold less than 4.5%. Sample: PBMCs. Source of these receptors: a woman aged 18-30 years in good health and CMV-seronegative. Each CDR3 is given without its conserved first and last residue.

>TRBV5-1|TRBJ2-4
ASKKGDRIAKNIQY
>TRBV25-1|TRBJ2-1
ASSEGKAGEQF
>TRBV6-5|TRBJ2-7
ASSDDRGSYEQY
>TRBV7-2|TRBJ2-7
ATLAGGSNEQY
>TRBV5-4|TRBJ2-1
ASGTSPSSYNEQF
>TRBV4-1|TRBJ1-3
ASSHRSGAGNTIY
>TRBV7-3|TRBJ1-4
ASRTGVGSNEKLF
>TRBV4-1|TRBJ2-2
ASRRAGGTGELF
>TRBV5-1|TRBJ1-5
ASSLGQGGPNQPQH
>TRBV19|TRBJ1-1
ASSRLVGARNTEAF
>TRBV9|TRBJ2-7
ASSASGTTPYEQY
>TRBV9|TRBJ2-1
ASEGGGYQEQF
>TRBV29-1|TRBJ1-1
STYRGGNTEAF
>TRBV2|TRBJ1-5
ASSEGDRYWGNQPQH
>TRBV7-3|TRBJ2-2
ASSPFRDRGVGELF
>TRBV29-1|TRBJ2-5
SVSGTGAETQY
>TRBV29-1|TRBJ2-1
LADSGSYNEQF
>TRBV18|TRBJ1-2
ASSLSGQVHSNYGYT
>TRBV7-9|TRBJ2-1
ASSPQRGGNEQF
>TRBV25-1|TRBJ2-7
ASSGLRDRGSEQY
>TRBV19|TRBJ2-7
ASSIRQDRNYEQY
>TRBV9|TRBJ1-6
ASSTAGDSPLH
>TRBV5-1|TRBJ1-6
ASSQGQGGNSPLH
>TRBV7-3|TRBJ1-1
ASSSGMNTEAF
>TRBV9|TRBJ2-7
ASSPWDAGYEQY
>TRBV5-6|TRBJ1-2
ASSLGDRVLDYT
>TRBV30|TRBJ2-3
AWSPSGGPTDTQY
>TRBV30|TRBJ1-2
AWSDEVGVHGYT
>TRBV9|TRBJ1-1
ASSPRQGPDGKDF
>TRBV2|TRBJ1-2
ASSVGGNYGYT
>TRBV6-9|TRBJ1-6
ASSYSSSPLH
>TRBV5-1|TRBJ1-2
ASSQTAPGGSGYT
>TRBV7-9|TRBJ1-5
ASSSSGGNQPQH
>TRBV7-2|TRBJ1-2
ASSRSGQGGYGYT
>TRBV29-1|TRBJ2-1
SALDYPNHNEQF
>TRBV19|TRBJ2-5
ASSSGTGAETQY
>TRBV25-1|TRBJ2-7
ASSELQGAYEQY
>TRBV4-1|TRBJ2-3
ASSQELSLAGANTDTQY
>TRBV25-1|TRBJ2-2
ASSARETGELF
>TRBV30|TRBJ2-7
AWSAGGSAYEQY
>TRBV6-5|TRBJ1-1
ASRYDDKGNTEAF